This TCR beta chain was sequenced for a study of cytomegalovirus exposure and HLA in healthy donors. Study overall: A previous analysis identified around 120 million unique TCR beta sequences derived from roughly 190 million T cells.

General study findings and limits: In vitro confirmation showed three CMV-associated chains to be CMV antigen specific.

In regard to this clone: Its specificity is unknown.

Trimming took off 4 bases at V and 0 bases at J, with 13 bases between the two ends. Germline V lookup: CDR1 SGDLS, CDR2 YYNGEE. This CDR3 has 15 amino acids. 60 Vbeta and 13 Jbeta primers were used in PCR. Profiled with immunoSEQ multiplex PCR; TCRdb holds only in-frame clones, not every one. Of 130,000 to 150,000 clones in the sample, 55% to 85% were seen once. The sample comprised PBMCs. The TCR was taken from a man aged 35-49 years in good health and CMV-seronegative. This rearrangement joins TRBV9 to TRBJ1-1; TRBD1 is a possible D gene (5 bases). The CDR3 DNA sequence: TGTGCCAGCAGCCCCCAATCGACAGTGAACACTGAAGCTTTCTTT. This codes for CASSPQSTVNTEAFF.